This TCR beta chain was captured by sequencing in a study of CXCR3-negative and CXCR3-positive naive CD8 T cells. Overall study findings and caveats: Naive cells, whether CXCR3-negative or CXCR3-positive, had similar TRBV-TRBJ usage, while memory cells differed. The study found more hydrophobic TRB CDR3s in CXCR3-positive naive cells than in CXCR3-negative naive cells.

About this clonotype: Antigen unknown.

The CDR3 consists of 12 residues. The authors prepared UMI-labeled TRB cDNA libraries by 5' RACE. TCRdb re-called the 5' RACE reads and shows each CDR3 protein once, DNA omitted. The sample has approximately 89,000 distinct CDR3 sequences, and its top ten clones hold around 0.51%. The V and J genes are TRBV12-3 or TRBV12-4 and TRBJ2-5; there is no DNA to check the TCRdb D call of TRBD1. The specimen was naive CXCR3+ CD8+ T cells from blood. Regarding subset: CD45RO-CCR7+CD27+CD95- naive CD8+ T cells expressing CXCR3 (TNR3+). The receptor comes from a human donor in good health. Some clones in this sample may be carry-over from other donors' samples. CDR3 in amino acids: CASSFGGETQYF.